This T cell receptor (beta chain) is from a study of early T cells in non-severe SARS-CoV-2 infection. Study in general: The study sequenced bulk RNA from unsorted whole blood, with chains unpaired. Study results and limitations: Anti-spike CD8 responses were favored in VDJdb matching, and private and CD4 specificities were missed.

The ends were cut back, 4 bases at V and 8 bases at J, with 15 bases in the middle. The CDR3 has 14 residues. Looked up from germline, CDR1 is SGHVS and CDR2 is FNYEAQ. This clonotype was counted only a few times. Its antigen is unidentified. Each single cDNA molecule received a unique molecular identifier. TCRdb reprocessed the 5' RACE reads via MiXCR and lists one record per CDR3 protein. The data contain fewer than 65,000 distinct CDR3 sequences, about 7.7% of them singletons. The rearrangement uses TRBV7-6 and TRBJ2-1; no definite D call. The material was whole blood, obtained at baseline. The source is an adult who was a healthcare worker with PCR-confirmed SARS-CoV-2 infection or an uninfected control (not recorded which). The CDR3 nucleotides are TGTGCCAGCAGCTCGGACGGACCCGGAGATGAGCAGTTCTTC. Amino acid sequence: CASSSDGPGDEQFF.